This TCR beta chain was profiled in a study of T cell repertoires in cytomegalovirus infection. The V and J ends lost 7 bases and 1 base respectively, with 14 bases between them. This CDR3 is built from 15 residues. Per the germline V gene, CDR1 is MDHEN and CDR2 is SYDVKM. TCRdb passed the reads through MiXCR, listing each CDR3 protein once. The sample records roughly 570,000 distinct CDR3 sequences, 35% to 50% being singletons. Points on this clonotype: Its antigen is undetermined.

The TCR sequence derives from a human donor in good health (CMV status not recorded). Some clones in this sample may be carry-over from other donors' samples. Sequenced material: cultured PBMCs, taken from culture after CMV antigen stimulation. The chain uses TRBV28 and TRBJ1-5, with D unresolved. The CDR3: CASNDETESNQPQHF. The CDR3 DNA sequence: TGTGCCAGCAACGACGAAACAGAGAGCAATCAGCCCCAGCATTTT.